The 27 T cell receptor beta chains below come from one sample, sequenced in a study of cytomegalovirus exposure and HLA in healthy donors. Both 60 Vbeta primers and 13 Jbeta primers went into the PCR. TCRdb keeps only in-frame clones here, not all; method: immunoSEQ multiplex PCR. The sample lists roughly 110,000 clones; approximately 79% were seen once. The sequencing input was PBMCs. The receptors come from a woman aged 40 to 55 in good health and CMV-seropositive.

The chain combines TRBV4-1 with TRBJ1-1; no definite D call. This CDR3 is built from 14 residues. V shed 4 bases and J shed 1 base, with 10 bases lying between them. Germline V CDR1 and CDR2: MGHRA, YSYEKL. The DNA for the CDR3 is TGCGCCAGCAGCCCGATGACGGGGAACACTGAAGCTTTCTTT. Translated: CASSPMTGNTEAFF.

The chain carries TRBV2 and TRBJ2-1; TRBD2 aligns across 11 bases. The CDR3 runs 16 residues. Germline lookup yields CDR1 SNHLY and CDR2 FYNNEI. Trimming cost V 2 bases and J 6 bases; bases outside gene matches: 6. CDR3 bases: TGTGCCAGCAGTGAACGGGTAGCGGGGGGGCTCAATGAGCAGTTCTTC. Translated, it gives CASSERVAGGLNEQFF.

V and J are TRBV7-9 and TRBJ1-6; 7 nucleotides line up with TRBD1. Trimming at V came to 5 bases and at J to 0 bases, leaving 4 bases not matched to a gene. Germline values: CDR1 SEHNR, CDR2 FQNEAQ (reference sequence). The CDR3 contains 16 residues. The CDR3 bases are TGTGCCAGCAGCGAACAGGGGACCTCCTATAATTCACCCCTCCACTTT. Its translation: CASSEQGTSYNSPLHF.

The V call is TRBV5-1, the J call TRBJ1-2; D is unresolved. From germline, CDR1 is SGHRS and CDR2 YFSETQ. The CDR3 extends over 15 amino acids. Trimming cost V 2 bases and J 4 bases, with 15 bases left between them. CDR3 region: CASSLRAEAAYGYTF. DNA for the CDR3: TGCGCCAGCAGCTTACGAGCGGAGGCGGCCTATGGCTACACCTTC.

The gene calls are TRBV4-1 and TRBJ2-3; 8 bases align to TRBD1. Trimming cost V 0 bases and J 6 bases; bases outside gene matches: 11. In germline, CDR1 is MGHRA, CDR2 YSYEKL. The CDR3 runs to 17 residues. CDR3 DNA: TGCGCCAGCAGCCAAGATCGTCGACAGGGGCCTCTGGATACGCAGTATTTT. Its protein product is CASSQDRRQGPLDTQYF.

The chain couples TRBV29-1 to TRBJ2-4; D is perhaps TRBD2 (6 bases). V lost 2 bases to trimming and J lost 9 bases, with 14 bases between them. The CDR3 totals 13 residues. The germline CDR1 and CDR2 sequences are SQVTM and ANQGSEA. The DNA of the CDR3 is TGCAGCGTTGAAATGCGGGGCGTAAGCATTCAGTACTTC. Translated: CSVEMRGVSIQYF.

The J gene is TRBJ2-1, the V gene TRBV5-1, with D unresolved. The CDR3 has 13 residues. Deletions cut 2 bases from V and 6 bases from J, with 9 bases between. Germline loops: CDR1 SGHRS, CDR2 YFSETQ. CDR3 residues: CASSFSVINEQFF. DNA for the CDR3: TGCGCCAGCAGCTTTTCGGTCATCAATGAGCAGTTCTTC.

This chain connects TRBV5-1 to TRBJ2-7; TRBD1 matches at 9 bases. Germline V gene lookup returns CDR1 SGHRS and CDR2 YFSETQ. The length of the CDR3 is 17 residues. With V trimmed by 0 bases and J by 2 bases, 9 bases remained unmatched. The CDR3 region is CASSLAPGQGKTYEQYF. The CDR3, as DNA: TGCGCCAGCAGCTTGGCCCCGGGACAGGGTAAGACCTACGAGCAGTACTTC.

J is TRBJ1-5 and V is TRBV7-2, with 7 bases fitting TRBD1. Unmatched junction bases numbered 4, after V lost 1 base and J lost 7 bases. Germline V gene lookup returns CDR1 SGHTA and CDR2 FQGNSA. The CDR3 consists of 14 residues. CDR3 protein: CASSLGSGGQPQHF. DNA for the CDR3: TGTGCCAGCAGCTTAGGTTCAGGGGGGCAGCCCCAGCATTTT.

This chain links TRBV7-9 with TRBJ2-3; TRBD1 matches 7 bases. V shed 0 bases, J shed 1 base, and the junction held 7 bases outside the gene matches. From germline, CDR1 is SEHNR and CDR2 FQNEAQ (reference sequence). The CDR3 consists of 17 residues. In DNA form, the CDR3 reads TGTGCCAGCAGCTTAGCAGGACGAGGGGGCGGCACAGATACGCAGTATTTT. Encoded protein: CASSLAGRGGGTDTQYF.

This clone was detected only a few times. V gene TRBV30 combines with J gene TRBJ1-6, with D possibly TRBD1 on 5 matching bases. Per germline, CDR1 GTSNPN and CDR2 SVGIG (reference sequence). This CDR3 is built from 17 residues. Trimming removed 2 bases at V and 8 bases at J, with 22 bases between. CDR3: CAWSSERQLISYSPLHF. Written as DNA, the CDR3 is TGTGCCTGGAGTTCGGAGAGACAGCTCATATCCTATTCACCCCTCCACTTT.

In this sample, this clone turned up a few times. The chain has TRBV6-1 and TRBJ2-7; unclear D gene. This CDR3 contains 13 residues. The germline CDR1 and CDR2 sequences are MNHNS and SASEGT. Trimming removed 8 bases from V and 2 bases from J, with 13 bases in between. The CDR3 DNA follows: TGTGCCAGCGGCGTGGAGCTCGCCTACGAGCAGTACTTC. This gives the protein CASGVELAYEQYF.

The chain joins TRBV6-6 to TRBJ2-3, with a weak D call TRBD1 (7 bases). The CDR3 totals 12 residues. V lost 10 bases and J 5 bases, leaving 13 bases between the germline ends. Germline V gene sequence: CDR1 MNHNY, CDR2 SVGAGI (reference sequence). The chain's CDR3 is CATSRGEDTQYF. CDR3 coding DNA: TGTGCCACTTCCAGGGGGGAAGATACGCAGTATTTT.

The chain joins TRBV7-8 to TRBJ1-5; D is uncertain. This CDR3 comprises 15 residues. CDR1 SGHVS and CDR2 FQNEAQ come from the germline V gene. Trimming pared 1 base from V and 6 bases from J, leaving 13 bases between. The CDR3 loop is CASSLEAGKLQPQHF. The CDR3 DNA reads as TGTGCCAGCAGCTTAGAGGCGGGGAAACTTCAGCCCCAGCATTTT.

The chain carries TRBV6-6 and TRBJ1-1; TRBD1 matches at 8 bases. This CDR3 spans 15 amino acids. Germline V lookup: CDR1 MNHNY, CDR2 SVGAGI (reference sequence). Losses at the gene ends were 5 bases for V and 2 bases for J; bases not matched to a gene: 7. DNA for the CDR3: TGTGCCAGCAGTGACCCCAGGGGGCGCAACACTGAAGCTTTCTTT. Translated: CASSDPRGRNTEAFF.

This chain links TRBV6-5 with TRBJ1-5, with D tentatively TRBD1 (6 bases). The CDR3 has 13 residues. Germline CDR1 MNHEY, CDR2 SVGAGI. V was trimmed by 5 bases and J by 4 bases, leaving 9 bases between them. As DNA, the CDR3 is TGTGCCAGCAGTCGCACAGGGAATCAGCCCCAGCATTTT. Translated: CASSRTGNQPQHF.

V and J are TRBV2 and TRBJ1-5; perhaps TRBD1 as D (5 bases). V shed 1 base and J shed 0 bases, with 7 bases lying between them. Germline V gene data show CDR1 as SNHLY and CDR2 as FYNNEI. This CDR3 contains 15 residues. DNA for the CDR3: TGTGCCAGCAGTGAAGGACAGACTAGCAATCAGCCCCAGCATTTT. Translating gives CASSEGQTSNQPQHF.

V and J are TRBV6-1 and TRBJ1-6, with D perhaps TRBD1 (5 bases). V gave up 1 base and J gave up 7 bases, with 11 bases separating them. Germline CDR1 and CDR2: MNHNS and SASEGT. CDR3 size: 15 residues. The CDR3 DNA reads TGTGCCAGCAGTGAAGGGGGCAGGGCGAATTCACCCCTCCACTTT. This encodes CASSEGGRANSPLHF.

The rearrangement uses TRBV5-8 and TRBJ2-1; 8 positions match TRBD2. Germline CDR1 and CDR2: SGHTS and YDEGEE. With V trimmed by 4 bases and J by 4 bases, 13 bases remained unmatched. The CDR3 length is 17 residues. The CDR3 bases are TGTGCCAGCAGCCATTCCGGGACTAGTCTCGTATACAATGAGCAGTTCTTC. Protein product: CASSHSGTSLVYNEQFF.

The sample holds a few counts of this clone. The rearrangement links TRBV7-2 to TRBJ2-5, with TRBD1 matching over 9 bases. The J segment lost 4 bases and the V segment lost 4 bases, leaving 4 bases of the junction unmatched. CDR1 is SGHTA, CDR2 FQGNSA, per germline. This CDR3 spans 14 amino acids. The CDR3 DNA sequence: TGTGCCAGCAGCTCGGACAGGGGTTTAGAGACCCAGTACTTC. Translated: CASSSDRGLETQYF. Drawing the rest from reference TRBV7-2 and TRBJ2-5, the complete variable domain is GAGVSQSPSNKVTEKGKDVELRCDPISGHTALYWYRQSLGQGLEFLIYFQGNSAPDKSGLPSDRFSAERTGGSVSTLTIQRTQQEDSAVYLCASSSDRGLETQYFGPGTRLLVL.

The CDR3 nucleotides are TGTGCCAGCTCCCTAGGGGTCGGAGATACGCAGTATTTT. Encoded protein: CASSLGVGDTQYF. This chain connects TRBV18 to TRBJ2-3, with D possibly TRBD1 on 5 matching bases. This CDR3 has 13 amino acids. V was trimmed by 6 bases and J by 5 bases, leaving 12 bases between them. The germline V gene has CDR1 KGHSH and CDR2 LQKENI. Looking up the rest from reference TRBV18 and TRBJ2-3 gives the full variable domain: NAGVMQNPRHLVRRRGQEARLRCSPMKGHSHVYWYRQLPEEGLKFMVYLQKENIIDESGMPKERFSAEFPKEGPSILRIQQVVRGDSAAYFCASSLGVGDTQYFGPGTRLTVL.

This chain joins TRBV10-1 and TRBJ1-4; D not certain. The germline V gene has CDR1 WNHNN and CDR2 SYGVQD (reference sequence). This CDR3 comprises 12 residues. The V end was cut by 3 bases, the J end by 7 bases, with 6 bases between. The CDR3, as DNA: TGCGCCAGCAGTGATGGAGGTGAAAAACTGTTTTTT. Translated, it gives CASSDGGEKLFF.

This sequence joins TRBV5-5 and TRBJ2-7; D possibly matches TRBD1 or TRBD2 (5 bases each). The CDR3 contains 14 residues. Germline CDR1 and CDR2: SGHKS and YYEKEE (reference sequence). The V end lost 4 bases, the J end lost 12 bases, and 23 bases lay between the germline ends. In nucleotides, the CDR3 is TGTGCCAGCAGCCTGGGGGTTGCAACTCAAGAGGTGTACTTC. Its translation is CASSLGVATQEVYF.

The V and J genes are TRBV6-5 and TRBJ2-5; TRBD2 matches 10 bases. This CDR3 has 15 residues. Trimming cost V 9 bases and J 1 base; bases outside gene matches: 8. Germline CDR1 is MNHEY and CDR2 is SVGAGI. The CDR3 nucleotides are TGTGCCAGTTCAGGGACTAGCGAGGTCCAAGAGACCCAGTACTTC. Its protein is CASSGTSEVQETQYF.

This rearrangement joins TRBV6-6 to TRBJ2-7; perhaps TRBD2 as D (6 bases). CDR1 MNHNY and CDR2 SVGAGI come from the germline V gene (reference sequence). The CDR3 has 13 amino acids. Trimming stripped 0 bases from V and 3 bases from J, with 6 bases between. CDR3: CASSYSRGYEQYF. The CDR3 DNA sequence: TGTGCCAGCAGTTACTCGCGGGGCTACGAGCAGTACTTC.

V is TRBV6-5 and J is TRBJ2-5; a weak D match, TRBD2 (5 bases). V was cut by 6 bases and J by 1 base, with 9 bases left in between. Germline V gene sequence: CDR1 MNHEY, CDR2 SVGAGI. This CDR3 region has 13 residues. The CDR3 coding sequence is TGTGCCAGCAGCCCCGGGATCCAAGAGACCCAGTACTTC. Protein product: CASSPGIQETQYF.

The V call is TRBV10-3, the J call TRBJ1-6; 9 nucleotides line up with TRBD1. The CDR3 length is 11 residues. V trimming: 11 bases; J trimming: 11 bases; junction bases outside the gene matches: 4. Looked up from germline, CDR1 is ENHRY and CDR2 is SYGVKD. CDR3 sequence: CAARTGAPLHF. The CDR3 DNA reads TGTGCCGCCCGGACAGGGGCACCCCTCCACTTT.